The clone carrying this TCR beta chain has a handful of counts. This entry comes from a study of T cell responses to AZD1222 COVID-19 vaccine. Germline lookup yields CDR1 MNHEY and CDR2 SVGAGI. CDR3 length: 16 amino acids. V trimming: 4 bases; J trimming: 0 bases; junction bases outside the gene matches: 7. Measured with immunoSEQ multiplex PCR; TCRdb has only the in-frame clones, and not every one. The table has 130,000 to 150,000 clones, around nine tenths seen once. The receptor comes from an adult in good health. The chain carries TRBV6-5 and TRBJ2-3; 7 positions match TRBD2. This specimen was peripheral blood, taken on day 0 of AZD1222 vaccination. As DNA, the CDR3 is TGTGCCAGCAGTTCCCCTAGCGGTCCTAGCACAGATACGCAGTATTTT. Residues: CASSSPSGPSTDTQYF.